This T cell receptor (beta chain) was captured by sequencing in a study of post-analysis software for immune sequencing data. Study-wide results and limits: When patients were compared with controls, about five TRBV segments were more frequent, TRBV5-6, TRBV5-1 and TRBV20-1 among them. Strong co-clustering by F measure was seen for same-batch samples.

V lost 6 bases to trimming and J lost 0 bases, with 21 bases between them. Germline CDR1 MNHEY, CDR2 SMNVEV (reference sequence). The CDR3 has 18 amino acids. Of note for this clonotype: The antigen is not known.

Unique-molecular-identifier-tagged TCR beta cDNA libraries were used. TCRdb analysed the PCR reads with MiXCR anew, one entry per CDR3 protein. In the table there are some 700,000 distinct CDR3 sequences, approximately 59% of which are singletons. The chain carries TRBV27 and TRBJ2-1; D could derive from TRBD1 or TRBD2 (5 bases each). Sequencing was performed on blood. This clonotype was obtained from a girl aged 2-10 years with multiple sclerosis. CDR3 nucleotide sequence: TGTGCCAGCAGGCGAAGGACCGGGACGGGGAGCTCCTACAATGAGCAGTTCTTC. This gives the protein CASRRRTGTGSSYNEQFF.